This TCR beta chain was retrieved from a study of shared clonotypes between healthy human individuals. The wider study: The donors, a couple of women and a few men, were aged 18 to 49. Researchers assigned three CD4 naive, three CD4 memory, two CD8 naive and one CD8 memory plate to each donor.

The CDR3 runs to 15 residues. The V segment lost 4 bases and the J segment 5 bases; nucleotides outside the gene matches: 9. Per the germline V gene, CDR1 is MNHEY and CDR2 is SVGAGI. Each donor was a Caucasian adult residing in Nashville, Tennessee. At the deep level, the assay was run. Assay: immunoSEQ multiplex PCR; the TCRdb copy retains only in-frame clones and omits some. The table shows millions of clones, with approximately 90% occurring only once. This receptor was obtained from a man younger than 30 in good health. V and J are TRBV6-5 and TRBJ1-1; 8 bases are a match to TRBD1. Sample: naive CD4+ T cells sorted from blood. Subset noted: CD45RA+ positively selected. Written as DNA, the CDR3 is TGTGCCAGCAGTTCTCACGGACAGGGCCGGACTGAAGCTTTCTTT. This gives the protein CASSSHGQGRTEAFF.